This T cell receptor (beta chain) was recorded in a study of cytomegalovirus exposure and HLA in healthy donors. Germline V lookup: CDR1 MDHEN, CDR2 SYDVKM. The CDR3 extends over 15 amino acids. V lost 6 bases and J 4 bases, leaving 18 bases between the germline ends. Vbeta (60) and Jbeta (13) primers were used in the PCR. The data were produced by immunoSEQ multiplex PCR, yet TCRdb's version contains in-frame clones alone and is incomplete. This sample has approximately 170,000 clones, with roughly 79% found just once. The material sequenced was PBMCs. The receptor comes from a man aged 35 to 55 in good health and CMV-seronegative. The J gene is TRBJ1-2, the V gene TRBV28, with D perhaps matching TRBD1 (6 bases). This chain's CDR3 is CASSPRGHNSYGYTF. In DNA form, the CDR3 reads TGTGCCAGCAGCCCTAGGGGACACAATAGCTATGGCTACACCTTC.